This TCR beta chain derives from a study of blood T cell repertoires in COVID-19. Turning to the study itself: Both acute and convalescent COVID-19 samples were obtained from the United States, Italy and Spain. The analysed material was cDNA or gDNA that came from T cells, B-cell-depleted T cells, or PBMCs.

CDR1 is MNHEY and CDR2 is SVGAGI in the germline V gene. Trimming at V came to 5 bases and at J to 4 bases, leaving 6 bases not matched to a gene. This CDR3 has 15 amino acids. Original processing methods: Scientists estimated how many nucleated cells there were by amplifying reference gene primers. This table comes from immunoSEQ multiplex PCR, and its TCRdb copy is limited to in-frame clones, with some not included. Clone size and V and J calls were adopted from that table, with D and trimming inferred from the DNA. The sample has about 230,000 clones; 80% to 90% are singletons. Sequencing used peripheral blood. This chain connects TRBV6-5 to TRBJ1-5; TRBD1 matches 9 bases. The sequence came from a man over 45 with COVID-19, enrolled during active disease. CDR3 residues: CASSMSGTGNQPQHF. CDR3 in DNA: TGTGCCAGCAGTATGAGCGGGACAGGGAATCAGCCCCAGCATTTT.